These 14 T cell receptor beta chains were sequenced from one sample in a study of cytomegalovirus exposure and HLA in healthy donors. Assay: immunoSEQ multiplex PCR; the TCRdb copy retains only in-frame clones and omits some. Here the sample spans about 130,000 clones, under 90% being singletons. The sample taken for sequencing was PBMCs. These receptors all come from a woman under 30 in good health and CMV-seronegative.

The chain's CDR3 is CASSSDRVAFF. CDR3 bases: TGTGCCAGCTCATCGGACAGGGTAGCTTTCTTT. The chain links TRBV18 to TRBJ1-1; 8 bases match TRBD1. V was clipped by 5 bases and J by 10 bases; unmatched bases: 3. There are 11 residues in the CDR3. Looked up from germline, CDR1 is KGHSH and CDR2 is LQKENI.

V gene TRBV11-2 combines with J gene TRBJ2-1, with D unresolved. The CDR3 has 12 residues. Germline loops: CDR1 SGHAT, CDR2 FQNNGV. V dropped 3 bases and J dropped 9 bases, with 9 bases sitting between them. The CDR3 spells CASSFRWAEQFF. The CDR3 nucleotides read TGTGCCAGCAGCTTTCGTTGGGCTGAGCAGTTCTTC.

This chain uses TRBV28 with TRBJ1-1; 10 positions agree with TRBD1. Germline CDR1 MDHEN, CDR2 SYDVKM. This CDR3 has 13 residues. V shed 5 bases, J shed 6 bases, and the junction held 3 bases outside the gene matches. The chain's CDR3 is CASSIGQGAEAFF. The DNA of the CDR3 is TGTGCCAGCAGTATCGGACAGGGGGCTGAAGCTTTCTTT.

V gene TRBV19 combines with J gene TRBJ1-2, with no clear D. This CDR3 is built from 13 residues. Germline values: CDR1 LNHDA, CDR2 SQIVND (reference sequence). V lost 8 bases to trimming and J lost 0 bases, with 10 bases between them. The CDR3: CASLGRPNYGYTF. As DNA, the CDR3 is TGTGCCAGTCTAGGAAGGCCTAACTATGGCTACACCTTC.

The rearrangement joins TRBV6-5 to TRBJ2-7, with TRBD2 matching 13 bases. The V segment lost 5 bases and the J segment 2 bases; nucleotides outside the gene matches: 3. The CDR3 has 15 residues. The germline V gene has CDR1 MNHEY and CDR2 SVGAGI. The CDR3 DNA sequence: TGTGCCAGCAGTAACGGACTAGCGGGGGCCTACGAGCAGTACTTC. This sequence encodes CASSNGLAGAYEQYF.

This rearrangement joins TRBV30 to TRBJ2-1; possibly TRBD2 for D (6 bases). V was trimmed by 8 bases and J by 10 bases, leaving 15 bases between them. The CDR3 covers 11 residues. Looked up from germline, CDR1 is GTSNPN and CDR2 is SVGIG (reference sequence). CDR3 residues: CARGQGGEQFF. The CDR3 DNA reads as TGTGCCAGGGGTCAGGGAGGAGAGCAGTTCTTC. The full variable domain, in which reference TRBV30 and TRBJ2-1 provide the parts outside the CDR3, is SQTIHQWPATLVQPVGSPLSLECTVEGTSNPNLYWYRQAAGRGLQLLFYSVGIGQISSEVPQNLSASRPQDRQFILSSKKLLLSDSGFYLCARGQGGEQFFGPGTRLTVL.

The rearrangement joins TRBV13 to TRBJ2-1; 8 bases fit TRBD1. V was pared by 4 bases and J by 6 bases, with 11 bases of the junction left unmatched. The CDR3 has 16 residues. Germline V gene sequence: CDR1 PRHDT, CDR2 FYEKMQ (reference sequence). CDR3 in amino acids: CASSSVDRVKVNEQFF. The DNA of the CDR3 is TGTGCCAGCAGCTCCGTGGACAGGGTAAAAGTCAATGAGCAGTTCTTC.

CDR3 coding DNA: TGTGCCAGCAGTTACTCCGGGACTAGCGATGAGCAGTTCTTC. This encodes CASSYSGTSDEQFF. This rearrangement joins TRBV6-5 to TRBJ2-1; TRBD2 agrees at 10 bases. Germline V lookup: CDR1 MNHEY, CDR2 SVGAGI. V lost 0 bases, J lost 8 bases, and 1 base stayed unmatched. This CDR3 has 14 amino acids.

The CDR3 nucleotides read TGTGCCAGCAGGGGGGCGGGCGGACTCGCGACCCAGTACTTC. Encoded protein: CASRGAGGLATQYF. V gene TRBV7-8 combines with J gene TRBJ2-5; D possibly corresponds to TRBD1 (6 bases). V was clipped by 6 bases and J by 7 bases, with 18 bases between them. The CDR3 has 14 amino acids. Germline-derived CDR1 and CDR2 are SGHVS and FQNEAQ.

The chain has TRBV19 and TRBJ1-4; perhaps TRBD1 as D (5 bases). The CDR3 has 15 residues. Germline V gene sequence: CDR1 LNHDA, CDR2 SQIVND (reference sequence). The V gene lost 5 bases and the J gene lost 2 bases, with 12 bases spanning the gap. The CDR3 loop is CASSPQDNTNEKLFF. CDR3 nucleotide sequence: TGTGCCAGTAGTCCTCAGGACAACACTAATGAAAAACTGTTTTTT.

V is TRBV2 and J is TRBJ1-4; 7 nucleotides line up with TRBD1. Trimming cost V 4 bases and J 6 bases; bases outside gene matches: 5. The germline V gene has CDR1 SNHLY and CDR2 FYNNEI. The CDR3 runs 14 residues. CDR3 region: CASSGQGGDEKLFF. The CDR3 bases are TGTGCCAGCAGTGGCCAGGGGGGTGATGAAAAACTGTTTTTT.

This chain joins TRBV11-2 and TRBJ1-4, with TRBD1 matching over 7 bases. Looked up from germline, CDR1 is SGHAT and CDR2 is FQNNGV. With V trimmed by 6 bases and J by 4 bases, 8 bases remained unmatched. CDR3 length: 15 residues. The CDR3 nucleotides are TGTGCCAGCAGACACGACAGGGAACTTAATGAAAAACTGTTTTTT. Amino acid sequence: CASRHDRELNEKLFF. Drawing the rest from reference TRBV11-2 and TRBJ1-4, the complete variable domain is EAGVAQSPRYKIIEKRQSVAFWCNPISGHATLYWYQQILGQGPKLLIQFQNNGVVDDSQLPKDRFSAERLKGVDSTLKIQPAKLEDSAVYLCASRHDRELNEKLFFGSGTQLSVL.

This clone was counted only a few times. V and J are TRBV20-1 and TRBJ2-5; D unresolved. Trimming cost V 5 bases and J 0 bases, with 4 bases left between them. The CDR3 sequence is 11 residues long. Germline loops: CDR1 DFQATT, CDR2 SNEGSKA (reference sequence). The CDR3: CSAQYQETQYF. CDR3 sequence (DNA): TGCAGTGCTCAGTACCAAGAGACCCAGTACTTC.

The chain joins TRBV11-3 to TRBJ2-6; D ambiguous. Trimming took off 5 bases at V and 0 bases at J, with 8 bases between the two ends. The length of the CDR3 is 15 residues. Germline V CDR1 and CDR2: SGHNT, YENEEA. The CDR3 loop reads CASSLGPSGANVLTF. CDR3 sequence (DNA): TGTGCCAGCAGCCTAGGGCCCTCTGGGGCCAACGTCCTGACTTTC.